What follows is one T cell receptor (beta chain) and its context. The sample is drawn from a study of blood T cell repertoires in COVID-19. In the study overall: Researchers got acute and convalescent COVID-19 samples from the United States, Italy and Spain. PBMCs, B-cell-depleted T cells, or T cells provided the cDNA or gDNA that made up the material.

The method was immunoSEQ multiplex PCR; TCRdb's version includes in-frame clones alone and lacks a portion of them. The sample carries 20,000 to 30,000 clones, approximately 90% recorded once. Germline V gene data show CDR1 as ENHRY and CDR2 as SYGVKD. J lost 6 bases, V lost 3 bases, and 8 bases had no gene match. CDR3 length: 14 residues. The TCR comes from a man aged 65 to 79 with active COVID-19. Input material: peripheral blood. The chain recombines TRBV10-3 with TRBJ2-7, with 7 positions matching TRBD1. The CDR3 bases are TGTGCCATCAGTGAAAGGCAGGGGGTGGCCGAGCAGTACTTC. Protein product: CAISERQGVAEQYF.